These 29 T cell receptor beta chains share one sample of origin, sequenced in a study of T cell repertoires in cytomegalovirus infection (dated by TCRdb to between 2018 and 2021). TCRdb records Illumina HiSeq 1500 as the sequencer. TCRdb redid the processing of the public reads, applying fastp at Q25 and MiXCR, and retained in-frame beta chains. For every CDR3 protein sequence, its rows merge into one entry that carries the most common genes and DNA. The sample table shows some 300,000 distinct CDR3 sequences, and about a sixth are seen once. The ten largest clones add up to around 12% of the sample. The sequenced sample consisted of PBMCs. Source of these receptors: a human donor in good health (CMV status not recorded). Some clones in this sample may be carry-over from other donors' samples.

V usage is TRBV27 and J usage is TRBJ1-3; D is undetermined. Germline V gene data show CDR1 as MNHEY and CDR2 as SMNVEV (reference sequence). The CDR3 sequence is 15 residues long. Trimming cost V 2 bases and J 1 base, with 9 bases left between them. CDR3 loop: CASSLNGFSGNTIYF. The CDR3 nucleotides are TGTGCCAGCAGTTTAAACGGATTTTCTGGAAACACCATATATTTT.

This clonotype was counted many times. The chain joins TRBV6-2 or TRBV6-3 to TRBJ2-7; 9 bases are shared with TRBD1. V lost 6 bases to trimming and J lost 5 bases; unmatched junction nucleotides: 17. Germline V gives CDR1 MNHEY, CDR2 SVGEGT. The CDR3 sequence is 17 residues long. The CDR3, as DNA: TGTGCCAGCAGCTCCGGGACAGGGACAGGTCTCTCGCACGAGCAGTACTTC. Its protein product is CASSSGTGTGLSHEQYF.

This clonotype was seen a few times. The chain has TRBV11-2 and TRBJ2-3; the D gene could be TRBD1 or TRBD2 (5 bases each). The CDR3 is 14 residues long. Germline loops: CDR1 SGHAT, CDR2 FQNNGV. Trimming took 5 bases from V and 6 from J, leaving 15 bases between them. The DNA of the CDR3 is TGTGCCAGCAGCGCTCGGGACCTGGGGGATACGCAGTATTTT. Translation: CASSARDLGDTQYF.

V usage is TRBV6-4 and J usage is TRBJ2-1; 11 bases align to TRBD2. The V and J ends lost 2 bases and 7 bases, in that order; junction bases with no gene match: 4. The CDR3 runs 15 residues. CDR1 is MRHNA, CDR2 SNTAGT, per germline. In DNA, the CDR3 is TGTGCCAGCAGTGACGGTAGCGGGGGGGCAAATGAGCAGTTCTTC. Its translation: CASSDGSGGANEQFF.

The table lists this clonotype with a few counts. This sequence joins TRBV7-6 and TRBJ2-5; the D is unclear. CDR1 is SGHVS and CDR2 is FNYEAQ in the germline V gene. The CDR3 covers 13 residues. Trimming took 1 base from V and 10 from J, leaving 13 bases between them. CDR3 in DNA: TGTGCCAGCAGCTTAGAGAGTGTCCATGACCAGTACTTC. This sequence encodes CASSLESVHDQYF.

Many counts were recorded for this clonotype. The CDR3 sequence is CASSPLGGANVLTF. The DNA for the CDR3 is TGCGCCAGCTCCCCTCTCGGGGGGGCCAACGTCCTGACTTTC. The V call is TRBV4-1, the J call TRBJ2-6; D remains ambiguous. CDR3 length: 14 amino acids. CDR1 and CDR2 from the germline V gene are MGHRA and YSYEKL. V gave up 8 bases and J gave up 4 bases, with 12 bases separating them.

The genes are TRBV20-1 and TRBJ2-1; 11 bases align to TRBD1. From germline, CDR1 is DFQATT and CDR2 SNEGSKA (reference sequence). The CDR3 is 15 residues long. V shed 4 bases, J shed 6 bases, and the junction held 8 bases outside the gene matches. The CDR3 here is CSAKDPGQGGNEQFF. DNA for the CDR3: TGCAGTGCTAAGGATCCGGGACAGGGGGGCAATGAGCAGTTCTTC.

This rearrangement joins TRBV28 to TRBJ1-4, with 8 nucleotides matching TRBD1. With 5 bases clipped from V and 4 bases from J, the junction kept 15 bases outside the gene matches. Per the germline V gene, CDR1 is MDHEN and CDR2 is SYDVKM. The CDR3 has 18 residues. The CDR3 DNA sequence: TGTGCCAGCAGTGTCACACAGGGGGGGCGAGGGATTAATGAAAAACTGTTTTTT. Translation: CASSVTQGGRGINEKLFF.

The rearrangement joins TRBV5-5 to TRBJ2-7, with TRBD1 matching 9 bases. Germline CDR1 reads SGHKS; CDR2 reads YYEKEE (reference sequence). J gave up 4 bases and V 2 bases, and 10 bases lay outside the gene matches. The CDR3 is made up of 16 amino acids. The CDR3 region is CASSFSPGQGVYEQYF. The CDR3 DNA reads as TGTGCCAGCAGCTTTTCCCCGGGACAGGGTGTTTACGAGCAGTACTTC.

This clonotype was seen repeatedly, ten times or more. This chain connects TRBV7-2 to TRBJ2-7, with 9 bases lining up with TRBD1. Germline V gene data show CDR1 as SGHTA and CDR2 as FQGNSA. V lost 0 bases and J lost 2; bases outside the gene matches: 5. This CDR3 has 16 amino acids. The CDR3 is CASSLAPGQGTYEQYF. For the CDR3, the DNA is TGTGCCAGCAGCTTAGCCCCGGGACAGGGAACCTACGAGCAGTACTTC.

The V and J genes are TRBV5-1 and TRBJ2-2; 9 nucleotides line up with TRBD1. The germline V gene encodes CDR1 SGHRS and CDR2 YFSETQ. The CDR3 is 15 amino acids. V dropped 0 bases and J dropped 4; count of bases not matched to a gene: 1. Here the CDR3 reads CASSLEGQGTGELFF. CDR3 bases: TGCGCCAGCAGCTTGGAGGGACAGGGCACCGGGGAGCTGTTTTTT.

This clonotype was found a few times. The chain has TRBV29-1 and TRBJ1-1; TRBD1 might be the D (5 bases). Germline-derived CDR1 and CDR2 are SQVTM and ANQGSEA. This CDR3 is built from 12 residues. V was pared by 5 bases and J by 1 base, with 8 bases between. CDR3 sequence: CSVQGWNTEAFF. The CDR3, as DNA: TGCAGCGTTCAGGGATGGAACACTGAAGCTTTCTTT.

Many counts were recorded for this clonotype. The chain has TRBV7-2 and TRBJ1-2; perhaps TRBD1 as D (6 bases). Per germline, CDR1 SGHTA and CDR2 FQGNSA. This CDR3 comprises 15 residues. V shed 3 bases and J shed 0 bases, with 11 bases lying between them. The CDR3 loop is CASSFRTVANYGYTF. CDR3 bases: TGTGCCAGCAGCTTTCGGACAGTTGCTAACTATGGCTACACCTTC. Using reference TRBV7-2 and TRBJ1-2 for the parts outside the CDR3, the full variable domain is GAGVSQSPSNKVTEKGKDVELRCDPISGHTALYWYRQSLGQGLEFLIYFQGNSAPDKSGLPSDRFSAERTGGSVSTLTIQRTQQEDSAVYLCASSFRTVANYGYTFGSGTRLTVV.

This rearrangement joins TRBV5-4 to TRBJ2-2; D gene uncertain. This CDR3 has 16 residues. Germline V gene data show CDR1 as SGHNT and CDR2 as YYREEE (reference sequence). V dropped 0 bases and J dropped 0 bases, with 9 bases sitting between them. As DNA, the CDR3 is TGTGCCAGCAGCTTGGGAACCTGGGCGAACACCGGGGAGCTGTTTTTT. Translated, it gives CASSLGTWANTGELFF.

This clonotype was observed many times. This chain uses TRBV5-4 with TRBJ1-4, with 8 nucleotides matching TRBD1. CDR1 and CDR2 (germline): SGHNT, YYREEE (reference sequence). Trimming cost V 4 bases and J 12 bases; bases outside gene matches: 5. This CDR3 contains 12 residues. DNA for the CDR3: TGTGCCAGCAGCCGACAGGACAGGGAACTGTTTTTT. This encodes CASSRQDRELFF.

The chain recombines TRBV10-3 with TRBJ2-1; possible D gene TRBD1, 5 bases. The CDR3 has 14 amino acids. The ends were cut back, 2 bases at V and 10 bases at J, with 15 bases in the middle. CDR1 is ENHRY, CDR2 SYGVKD, per germline. The CDR3 protein is CAISEGAGPQEQFF. The DNA for the CDR3 is TGTGCCATCAGTGAGGGGGCAGGCCCTCAGGAGCAGTTCTTC.

This clonotype was picked up a small number of times. The rearrangement joins TRBV15 to TRBJ1-4; D gene ambiguous. Germline assignment: CDR1 LNHNV and CDR2 YYDKDF (reference sequence). Between the trimmed V and J ends, which lost 1 base and 6 bases, there was a span of 12 bases. The CDR3 length is 15 residues. DNA for the CDR3: TGTGCCACCAGCAGAGCTGATGGCAGTGATGAAAAACTGTTTTTT. It codes for CATSRADGSDEKLFF.

V and J are TRBV6-1 and TRBJ2-3; 7 bases align to TRBD2. The junction had 11 bases not matched to a gene; V was cut back by 5 bases and J by 12 bases. CDR3 length: 13 amino acids. Germline V gives CDR1 MNHNS, CDR2 SASEGT. The CDR3 is CASSSLLRGTQYF. The CDR3 bases are TGTGCCAGCAGTTCCCTCTTGCGGGGGACTCAGTATTTT.

This sequence joins TRBV19 and TRBJ1-4; D is unresolved. The CDR3 length is 15 residues. The V gene lost 1 base and the J gene lost 1 base, with 7 bases spanning the gap. CDR1 is LNHDA, CDR2 SQIVND, per germline (reference sequence). Here the CDR3 DNA reads TGTGCCAGTAGTATAGGCGGCAGAACTAATGAAAAACTGTTTTTT. Translating it yields CASSIGGRTNEKLFF.

In its sample, this clonotype was seen a few times. This chain uses TRBV12-5 with TRBJ2-2; D may be TRBD1 (6 bases). This CDR3 region has 16 residues. Germline V gene sequence: CDR1 LGHNT, CDR2 FRNRAP. V was pared by 0 bases and J by 7 bases, with 15 bases between. The CDR3 region has the DNA TGTGCTAGTGGTTTGGTACAGTCAGGGGAAGGCGGGGAGCTGTTTTTT. Protein product: CASGLVQSGEGGELFF.

There are many counts of this clonotype. The chain combines TRBV25-1 with TRBJ1-6; 9 bases fit TRBD1. This CDR3 has 15 residues. V shed 3 bases, J shed 5 bases, and the junction held 2 bases outside the gene matches. From germline, CDR1 is MGHDK and CDR2 SYGVNS. The CDR3 region has the DNA TGTGCCAGCAGTGACAGGGACAGGGATAATTCACCCCTCCACTTT. This translates into CASSDRDRDNSPLHF.

This clonotype was detected many times. The V and J genes are TRBV7-2 and TRBJ2-3; possible D gene TRBD1, 5 bases. V lost 5 bases to trimming and J lost 0 bases, with 12 bases between them. The V gene's germline CDR1 is SGHTA and CDR2 FQGNSA. The CDR3 spans 15 residues. CDR3 amino acids: CASSRQSTSTDTQYF. CDR3 nucleotide sequence: TGTGCCAGCAGCCGACAGTCCACGAGCACAGATACGCAGTATTTT.

The genes are TRBV27 and TRBJ1-1; D ambiguous. Germline V lookup: CDR1 MNHEY, CDR2 SMNVEV (reference sequence). The CDR3 spans 14 residues. The V end lost 7 bases, the J end lost 0 bases, and 12 bases lay between the germline ends. The CDR3 protein is CASTARALNTEAFF. DNA for the CDR3: TGTGCCAGCACCGCCCGGGCCTTGAACACTGAAGCTTTCTTT.

This clonotype was seen more than once but under ten times. This CDR3 reads CSARDPARGGGDTQYF. The CDR3 DNA sequence: TGCAGTGCTAGAGACCCCGCGCGGGGGGGAGGAGATACGCAGTATTTT. The chain joins TRBV20-1 to TRBJ2-3, with 9 nucleotides matching TRBD2. V lost 0 bases, J lost 5 bases, and 9 bases stayed unmatched. CDR1 DFQATT and CDR2 SNEGSKA come from the germline V gene (reference sequence). This CDR3 region has 16 residues.

In this sample, this clonotype turned up many times. The rearrangement links TRBV7-9 to TRBJ1-1; no reliable D call. This CDR3 has 14 amino acids. V lost 1 base and J lost 4, with 10 bases in between. CDR1 is SEHNR, CDR2 FQNEAQ, per germline (reference sequence). DNA of the CDR3: TGTGCCAGCAGCTTAGATGGCGGCATCACTGAAGCTTTCTTT. Residues: CASSLDGGITEAFF.

This clonotype was counted only a few times. Sequence at one end of the junction differs from germline and may be a read error. The chain is built from TRBV4-1 and TRBJ1-1; D ambiguous. Germline lookup yields CDR1 MGHRA and CDR2 YSYEKL. The CDR3 totals 13 residues. The CDR3 is CASSQDINTEAFF. The CDR3 DNA reads as TGTGCCAGCAGCCAAGACATCAACACTGAAGCTTTCTTT.

The gene calls are TRBV11-2 and TRBJ2-5; D call uncertain. This CDR3 contains 13 residues. The germline CDR1 and CDR2 sequences are SGHAT and FQNNGV. Trimming removed 4 bases at V and 5 bases at J, with 11 bases between. The CDR3, as DNA: TGTGCCAGCAGCTCCCCCCCCGGGGAGACCCAGTACTTC. This encodes CASSSPPGETQYF.

This clonotype showed up just a few times. J is TRBJ1-2 and V is TRBV7-9, with D perhaps TRBD1 (6 bases). The CDR3 is made up of 15 amino acids. V lost 0 bases and J 8 bases, leaving 16 bases between the germline ends. In germline, CDR1 is SEHNR, CDR2 FQNEAQ (reference sequence). The CDR3 DNA reads as TGTGCCAGCAGCTTAGCCGGGACACCACTCGGGGGCTACACCTTC. Protein sequence: CASSLAGTPLGGYTF.

This clonotype appeared many times. The rearrangement links TRBV28 to TRBJ2-7, with 12 nucleotides matching TRBD2. CDR3 length: 15 amino acids. Germline loops: CDR1 MDHEN, CDR2 SYDVKM. Unmatched junction bases numbered 6, after V lost 6 bases and J lost 3 bases. DNA for the CDR3: TGTGCCAGCAGAACACTAGCGGGGGGCTTCTACGAGCAGTACTTC. Its translation is CASRTLAGGFYEQYF.